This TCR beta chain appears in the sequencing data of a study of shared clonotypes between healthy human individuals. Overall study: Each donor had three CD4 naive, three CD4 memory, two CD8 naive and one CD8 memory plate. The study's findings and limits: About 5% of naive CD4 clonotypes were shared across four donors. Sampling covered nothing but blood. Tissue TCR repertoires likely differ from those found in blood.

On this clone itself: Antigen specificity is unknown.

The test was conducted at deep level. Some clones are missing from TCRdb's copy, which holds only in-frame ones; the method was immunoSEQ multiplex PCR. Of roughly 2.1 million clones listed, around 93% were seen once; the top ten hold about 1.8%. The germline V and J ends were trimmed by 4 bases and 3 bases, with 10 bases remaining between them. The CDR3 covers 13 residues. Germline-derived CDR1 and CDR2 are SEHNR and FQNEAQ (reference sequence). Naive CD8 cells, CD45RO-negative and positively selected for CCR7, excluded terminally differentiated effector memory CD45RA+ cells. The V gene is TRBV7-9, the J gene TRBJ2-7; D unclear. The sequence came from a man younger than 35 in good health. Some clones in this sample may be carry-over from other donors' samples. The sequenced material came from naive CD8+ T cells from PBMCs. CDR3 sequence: CASSSRAVYEQYF. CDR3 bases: TGTGCCAGCAGCTCCCGGGCTGTCTACGAGCAGTACTTC.